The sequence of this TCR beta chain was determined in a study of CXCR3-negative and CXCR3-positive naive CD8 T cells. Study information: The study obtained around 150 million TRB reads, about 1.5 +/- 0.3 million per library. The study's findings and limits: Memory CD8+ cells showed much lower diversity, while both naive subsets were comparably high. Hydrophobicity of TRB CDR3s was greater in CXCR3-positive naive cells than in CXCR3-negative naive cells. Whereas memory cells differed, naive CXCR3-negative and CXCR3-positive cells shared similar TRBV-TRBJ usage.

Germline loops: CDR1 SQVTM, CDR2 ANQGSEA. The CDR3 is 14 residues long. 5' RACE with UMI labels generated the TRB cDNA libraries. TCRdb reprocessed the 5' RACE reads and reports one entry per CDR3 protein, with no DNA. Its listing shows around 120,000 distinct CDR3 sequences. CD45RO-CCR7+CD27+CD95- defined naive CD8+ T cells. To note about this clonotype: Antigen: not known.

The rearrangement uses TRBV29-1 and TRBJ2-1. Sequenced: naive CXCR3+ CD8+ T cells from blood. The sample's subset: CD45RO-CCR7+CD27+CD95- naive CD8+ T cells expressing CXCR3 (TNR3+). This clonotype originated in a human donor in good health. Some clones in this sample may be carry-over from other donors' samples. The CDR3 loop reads CSVELQSSYNEQFF.